The sequence of this T cell receptor (beta chain) was determined in a study of T cells in Graves' hyperthyroidism and ophthalmopathy. Researchers amplified the TCR beta CDR3 regions from RNA transcripts. During a first-round RT-PCR of the TCR CDR3, the HTBI primer set was used. TCRdb analysed the multiplex PCR reads with MiXCR anew, one entry per CDR3 protein. Among hundreds of thousands of distinct CDR3 sequences listed, approximately 18% were seen once. This clonotype appeared a few times. What it recognizes is unknown. Study-wide results and limits: Most thyroid clonotypes expanded above 0.001 were also detected in blood.

The CDR3 is 22 amino acids. V lost 1 base and J lost 1; bases outside the gene matches: 17. Germline assignment: CDR1 SGHVS and CDR2 FQNEAQ. This receptor was taken from a woman aged 45-59 years with Graves' hyperthyroidism that later progressed to Graves' ophthalmopathy. The chain links TRBV7-8 to TRBJ2-3; 13 nucleotides match TRBD2. Sequencing was performed on blood. The CDR3 bases are TGTGCCAGCAGCTTAGGGGTGCTCCTGGGACTAGCGGGAAATTCCCGCACAGATACGCAGTATTTT. It is translated as CASSLGVLLGLAGNSRTDTQYF.